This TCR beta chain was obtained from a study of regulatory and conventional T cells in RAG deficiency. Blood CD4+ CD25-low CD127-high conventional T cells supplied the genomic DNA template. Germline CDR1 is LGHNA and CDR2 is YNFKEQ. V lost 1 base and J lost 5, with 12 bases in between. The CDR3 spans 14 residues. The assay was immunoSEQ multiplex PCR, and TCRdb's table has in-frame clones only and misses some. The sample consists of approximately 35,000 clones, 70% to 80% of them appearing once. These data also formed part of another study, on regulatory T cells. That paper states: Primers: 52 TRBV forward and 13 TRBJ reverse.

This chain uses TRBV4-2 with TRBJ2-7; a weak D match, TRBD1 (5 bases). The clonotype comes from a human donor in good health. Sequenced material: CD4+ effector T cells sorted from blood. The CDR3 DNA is TGTGCCAGCAGCCAAGGTGGGGCTCAGGACGAGCAGTACTTC. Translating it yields CASSQGGAQDEQYF.